A selection of T cell receptor beta chains follows, all from one sample in a study of blood T cell repertoires in COVID-19. Clones were sequenced by immunoSEQ multiplex PCR, and TCRdb holds only the in-frame ones, with some missing. Of over 60,000 clones listed, roughly 92% are singletons. The specimen was peripheral blood. These TCRs come from a human donor in a cohort sampled during active COVID-19. The CDR3 runs from the conserved cysteine through the conserved F or W. The D gene is left open where the match is weak. Some rows mark clone size as missing; the rest say once, few, many or name a class of expanded clone.

TRBJ2-3 TRBV7-3 . TRBD2 TGTGCCAGCAGCTTAGGGACTAGCGGGCCAACAGATACGCAGTATTTT CASSLGTSGPTDTQYF
TRBJ2-6 TRBV19 . . TGTGCCAGTAGTGAGGGGGCTGGGGCCAACGTCCTGACTTTC CASSEGAGANVLTF
TRBJ1-5 TRBV7-7 . . TGTGCTAGCAGCTTACTAAATCAGCCCCAGCATTTT CASSLLNQPQHF
TRBJ2-1 TRBV6-2/TRBV6-3 . TRBD2 TGTGCCAGCAGTTCAGGACTAGCGGGACCATACAATGAGCAGTTCTTC CASSSGLAGPYNEQFF
TRBJ2-3 TRBV28 . TRBD2 TGTGCCAGCAGTTTTTCTGCGGGGGGGCTAGATACGCAGTATTTT CASSFSAGGLDTQYF
TRBJ2-3 TRBV5-6 . TRBD2 TGTGCCAGCAGCTCATATAGCGGGGGGGTCACAGATACGCAGTATTTT CASSSYSGGVTDTQYF
TRBJ2-2 TRBV18 . TRBD2 TGTGCCAGCTCAGACGGACTAGCGGCAAAAGGGGCCGGGGAGCTGTTTTTT CASSDGLAAKGAGELFF
TRBJ2-5 TRBV20-1 . TRBD2 TGCAGTGCTAGTAAAATGGGGACTAGTTTGTCTTGGGGAGAGACCCAGTACTTC CSASKMGTSLSWGETQYF
TRBJ1-2 TRBV24-1 . TRBD1 TGTGCCACCAGTGATCGGAAAAAGGGGGCGGATGGCTACACCTTC CATSDRKKGADGYTF
TRBJ1-5 TRBV30 . . TGTGCCTGGAGTTGGGCAGGGTCGCTTCAGCCCCAGCATTTT CAWSWAGSLQPQHF
TRBJ2-1 TRBV6-4 . . TGTGCCAGCAGTGGAGGGTCCCATGAGCAGTTCTTC CASSGGSHEQFF
TRBJ1-2 TRBV6-5 . TRBD1 TGTGCCAGCAGTCCCGAGACAGGGAGCCCCTATGGCTACACCTTC CASSPETGSPYGYTF
TRBJ1-3 TRBV7-8 . . TGTGCCAGCAGCCTGACAGGAGGCGGAAACACCATATATTTT CASSLTGGGNTIYF
TRBJ1-1 TRBV27 . . TGTGCCAGCGGCAGGGTGAACACTGAAGCTTTCTTT CASGRVNTEAFF
TRBJ2-2 TRBV11-2 . . TGTACCAGCAGGCGACTCACTAGTTCGGTGGCGAACACCGGGGAGCTGTTTTTT CTSRRLTSSVANTGELFF
TRBJ2-2 TRBV28 . . TGTGCCAGCAGCTGGGGGGTCGGGGAGCTGTTTTTT CASSWGVGELFF
TRBJ2-3 TRBV5-1 . . TGCGCCAGCAGCCCTCCGCTAAGCACAGATACGCAGTATTTT CASSPPLSTDTQYF
TRBJ2-3 TRBV19 . . TGTGCCAGTAGTTATGGTGGTGCAGCAGATACGCAGTATTTT CASSYGGAADTQYF
TRBJ2-7 TRBV19 few . TGTGCCAGTAGTCGGTGGGGGCCGTACGAGCAGTACTTC CASSRWGPYEQYF
TRBJ2-2 TRBV6-2/TRBV6-3 . TRBD1 TGTGCCAGCAGTTACCGGGGACAGGGTTTGGGGGAGCTGTTTTTT CASSYRGQGLGELFF
TRBJ2-5 TRBV20-1 . . TGCAGTGCTAAAGGCGGAGAGACCCAGTACTTC CSAKGGETQYF
TRBJ1-3 TRBV21-1 . . TGTGCCAGCAGCATGCTAGACACCATATATTTT CASSMLDTIYF
TRBJ2-1 TRBV7-3 once TRBD2 TGTGCCAGCAGCTTCGGACTAGGTTCCTACAATGAGCAGTTCTTC CASSFGLGSYNEQFF
TRBJ2-3 TRBV6-2/TRBV6-3 . TRBD2 TGTGCCAGCAGTTTCGCCTTAGCGGGAATAGATACGCAGTATTTT CASSFALAGIDTQYF
TRBJ2-5 TRBV28 . TRBD2 TGTGCCACCCGGACTAGCGGGGGGGCCCGGGAGACCCAGTACTTC CATRTSGGARETQYF
TRBJ2-4 TRBV7-9 . TRBD2 TGTGCCAGCAGCTTAGGGGGACTAGATAAAAACATTCAGTACTTC CASSLGGLDKNIQYF
TRBJ1-2 TRBV7-8 . . TGTGCCAGCAGCTTCACGACAGCAGATGGCTACACCTTC CASSFTTADGYTF
TRBJ2-5 TRBV7-8 . TRBD2 TGTGCCAGCAGCACCCAGGGAGGGATGGCGCAAGAGACCCAGTACTTC CASSTQGGMAQETQYF
TRBJ1-1 TRBV7-3 . . TGTGCCAGCAGCTTACAGGCTAACACTGAAGCTTTCTTT CASSLQANTEAFF
TRBJ1-3 TRBV6-5 . TRBD1 TGTGCCAGCAGAAAACAGGGGAAGGTGGTTGACACCATATATTTT CASRKQGKVVDTIYF
TRBJ2-1 TRBV4-1 . TRBD1 TGCGCCAGCAGCCAACGCGAACAGGGGGCACGGAATGAGCAGTTCTTC CASSQREQGARNEQFF
TRBJ2-7 TRBV13 once . TGTGCCAGCAGTAACGGGGGTGCTCCCTACGAGCAGTACTTC CASSNGGAPYEQYF
TRBJ1-5 TRBV15 . . TGTGCCACCAGCAGTGACAGCTTCAATCAGCCCCAGCATTTT CATSSDSFNQPQHF
TRBJ1-2 TRBV27 . . TGTGCCAGTAGTTTATCCGGCAGGGCCCTAAGAGGCTACACCTTC CASSLSGRALRGYTF
TRBJ2-1 TRBV11-3 . TRBD2 TGTGCCAGCAGCTTAGGGACTAGGAGTGAGCAGTTCTTC CASSLGTRSEQFF
TRBJ1-1 TRBV6-6 . TRBD1 TGTGCCAGCACAATTAAGGGACAGGGTACTGAAGCTTTCTTT CASTIKGQGTEAFF
TRBJ1-1 TRBV3-1/TRBV3-2 . . TGTGCCAGCAGCCAAGATAGGGGCCTTTTAACTGAAGCTTTCTTT CASSQDRGLLTEAFF
TRBJ1-4 TRBV12-5 . . TGTGCTAGTGGTTTGGTACGGATGGGGAGTTATGAAAAACTGTTTTTT CASGLVRMGSYEKLFF
TRBJ2-1 TRBV24-1 . . TGTGCCACCCGAGACCGACAGGGAGGCGATGAGCAGTTCTTC CATRDRQGGDEQFF
TRBJ1-3 TRBV7-2 . . TGTGCCAGCAGCACATCAGGGGCGACTGGAAACACCATATATTTT CASSTSGATGNTIYF
TRBJ1-5 TRBV5-6 . . TGTGCCAGCAGCCTCCGACAGCAATATAGCAATCAGCCCCAGCATTTT CASSLRQQYSNQPQHF
TRBJ2-2 TRBV9 . TRBD2 TGTGCCAGCAGCCCTAGCGGGGGAAGTTCCGGGGAGCTGTTTTTT CASSPSGGSSGELFF
TRBJ1-5 TRBV28 . TRBD1 TGTGCCAGCAGTTTAGAACCCAGGGGGTCTCAGCCCCAGCATTTT CASSLEPRGSQPQHF
TRBJ2-1 TRBV5-1 . TRBD1 TGCGCCAGCAGCCTACGGGACAGGGGGCGCGGAAATGAGCAGTTCTTC CASSLRDRGRGNEQFF
TRBJ2-7 TRBV7-3 once TRBD2 TGTGCCAGCAGCCCGGGGGGTAATGGCTACGAGCAGTACTTC CASSPGGNGYEQYF
TRBJ2-7 TRBV19 . . TGTGCCAGTAGTATGAGGGACGAGCAGTACTTC CASSMRDEQYF
TRBJ2-1 TRBV10-3 . TRBD2 TGTGCCATCAGTGAGTTGGCGGGAGGGCCGGGTGAGCAGTTCTTC CAISELAGGPGEQFF
TRBJ2-1 TRBV5-1 . . TGCGCCAGCAGCTTAAGGGGCCAGGGGAATGAGCAGTTCTTC CASSLRGQGNEQFF
TRBJ2-3 TRBV5-1 once . TGCGCCAGTGGTCGGGGGTCTAGCACAGATACGCAGTATTTT CASGRGSSTDTQYF
TRBJ2-3 TRBV9 . . TGTGCCAGCAGCGCACTACCGGGACTCTTGACTAGCACAGATACGCAGTATTTT CASSALPGLLTSTDTQYF
TRBJ2-7 TRBV6-5 . TRBD1 TGTGCCAGCAGGGTCGACAGGGTATACGAGCAGTACTTC CASRVDRVYEQYF